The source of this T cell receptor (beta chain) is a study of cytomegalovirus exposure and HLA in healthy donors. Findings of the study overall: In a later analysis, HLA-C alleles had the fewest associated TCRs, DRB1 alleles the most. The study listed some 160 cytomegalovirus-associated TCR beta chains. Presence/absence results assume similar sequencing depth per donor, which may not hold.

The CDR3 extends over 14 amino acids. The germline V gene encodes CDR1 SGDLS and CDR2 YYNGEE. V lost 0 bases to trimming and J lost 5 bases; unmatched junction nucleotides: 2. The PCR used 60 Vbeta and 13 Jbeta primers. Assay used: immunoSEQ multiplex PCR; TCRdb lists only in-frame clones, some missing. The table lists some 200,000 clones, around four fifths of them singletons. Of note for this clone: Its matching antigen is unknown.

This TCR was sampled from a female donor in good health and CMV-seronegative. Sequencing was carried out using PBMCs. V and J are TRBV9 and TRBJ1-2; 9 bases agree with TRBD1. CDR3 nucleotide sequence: TGTGCCAGCAGCGTAGGACAGGGGGAGTATGGCTACACCTTC. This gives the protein CASSVGQGEYGYTF.